This T cell receptor (beta chain) was recovered during a study of hypomethylating agent response in myelodysplastic syndrome. Turning to the study itself: TET2 mutation, the most common, occurred in about 45% of the 11 patients.

Here immunoSEQ multiplex PCR was the method, and the copy in TCRdb shows in-frame clones only, minus some. There are about 3,500 clones in the sample; roughly 86% occur only once, and about 25% lies in the top ten. The CDR3 spans 15 residues. Looked up from germline, CDR1 is MDHEN and CDR2 is SYDVKM. Trimming pared 2 bases from V and 10 bases from J, leaving 15 bases between. The source of this sequence is a human donor with myelodysplastic syndrome. This chain uses TRBV28 with TRBJ1-6; D is unclear. Sequenced here: bone marrow, sampled before or after starting hypomethylating agent treatment for myelodysplastic syndrome (not recorded which). CDR3 nucleotide sequence: TGTGCCAGCAGTTTAATAGGGCCGGAGGGATCACCCCTCCACTTT. This gives the protein CASSLIGPEGSPLHF.